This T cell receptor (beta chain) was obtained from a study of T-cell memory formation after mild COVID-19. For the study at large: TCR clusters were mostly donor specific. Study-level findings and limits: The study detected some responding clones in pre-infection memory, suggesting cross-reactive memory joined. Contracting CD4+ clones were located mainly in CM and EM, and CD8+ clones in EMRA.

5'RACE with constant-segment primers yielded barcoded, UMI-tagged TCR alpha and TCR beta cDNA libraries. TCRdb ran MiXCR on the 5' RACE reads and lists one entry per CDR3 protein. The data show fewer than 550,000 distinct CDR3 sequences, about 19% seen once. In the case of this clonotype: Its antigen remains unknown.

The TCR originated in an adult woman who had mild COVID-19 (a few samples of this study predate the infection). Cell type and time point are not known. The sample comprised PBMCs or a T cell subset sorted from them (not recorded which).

The CDR3 region is CASSYRPSLINSYEQYF. The CDR3 DNA sequence: TGTGCCAGCAGTTACCGGCCTAGCCTAATAAACTCCTACGAGCAGTACTTC. The rearrangement uses TRBV6-6 and TRBJ2-7, with TRBD2 as a possible D gene (5 bases). Germline lookup yields CDR1 MNHNY and CDR2 SVGAGI (reference sequence). Trimming removed 2 bases at V and 0 bases at J, with 17 bases between. This CDR3 has 17 amino acids.